This T cell receptor beta chain came from a study of shared clonotypes between healthy human individuals. Produced via immunoSEQ multiplex PCR; TCRdb's table is partial and in-frame only. The sample consists of about 980,000 clones, 70% to 85% of them appearing once. The CDR3 loop spans 14 amino acids. Per the germline V gene, CDR1 is SSHAT and CDR2 is FNYEAQ (reference sequence). Comments on this clone: The junction departs from germline at one end; a sequencing error may be responsible. Different DNA sequences within this sample yield the same CDR3.

Naive CD4+ cells were CD45RA-selected; the remaining cells were memory. Specimen: memory CD4+ T cells sorted from blood. Subset reported: CD45RA-negative fraction. The sequence was collected from a man aged 18 to 29 in good health. V usage is TRBV7-7 and J usage is TRBJ2-7; D is possibly TRBD1 or TRBD2 (5 bases each). The CDR3 DNA sequence: TGTGCTAGCAGCTTGGGGACGGGATCCTACGAGCAGTACTTC. It yields the protein CASSLGTGSYEQYF.